The clone carrying this TCR beta chain was seen more than once but under ten times. The data were obtained in a study of blood T cell repertoires in COVID-19. Libraries were prepared by immunoSEQ multiplex PCR; TCRdb keeps only in-frame clonotypes and omits some of them. This table has around 130,000 clones, 80% to 85% appearing once. The V gene's germline CDR1 is MDHEN and CDR2 SYDVKM. With 6 bases clipped from V and 5 bases from J, the junction kept 1 base outside the gene matches. The CDR3 has 13 residues. The sequence came from a woman at least 80 years old with acute or convalescent COVID-19. Sample: peripheral blood. This sequence joins TRBV28 and TRBJ2-2; 9 bases map to TRBD2. In DNA, the CDR3 is TGTGCCAGCAGACTAGCGGGTACCGGGGAGCTGTTTTTT. Translated, it gives CASRLAGTGELFF.